Below, one T cell receptor beta chain is given with its context. The data were obtained in a study of PD-L1 blockade in urothelial cancer. Background on the study: Men with urothelial cancer arising in the bladder made up most of the 29 patients.

The time point: peripheral blood 6 weeks after treatment start. Produced via immunoSEQ multiplex PCR; TCRdb's table is partial and in-frame only. The sample contains around 100,000 clones, 80% to 95% of which appear only once. The input for sequencing was PBMCs, taken around atezolizumab (anti-PD-L1) treatment. This receptor was identified in a man in his 60s with urothelial cancer.

The chain's CDR3 is CASSWRGPQGPNQPQHF. Here the CDR3 DNA reads TGTGCCAGCAGCTGGCGGGGACCTCAAGGCCCCAATCAGCCCCAGCATTTT. The chain joins TRBV5-6 to TRBJ1-5, with D perhaps matching TRBD1 (5 bases). CDR1 and CDR2 (germline): SGHDT, YYEEEE. Trimming stripped 3 bases from V and 3 bases from J, with 19 bases between. CDR3 length equals 17 residues.